Presented here are 17 T cell receptor beta chains from one specimen sequenced in a study of response to subunit inactivated influenza vaccine. From the RT-PCR reads, TCRdb called clonotypes with MiXCR, one entry per CDR3 protein. The sample contains more than 400,000 distinct CDR3 sequences, 6.5% to 8% of which appear only once. The specimen was PBMCs from blood, collected less than 30 months after vaccination. These receptors came from a man aged 50 to 75 who received an inactivated influenza vaccine.

This clonotype was detected ten times or more. The chain carries TRBV5-1 and TRBJ2-1, with TRBD2 matching 14 bases. The V segment lost 0 bases and the J segment 7 bases; nucleotides outside the gene matches: 3. This CDR3 region has 16 residues. Germline CDR1 reads SGHRS; CDR2 reads YFSETQ. The CDR3 region has the DNA TGCGCCAGCAGCTTGGTGAGGACTAGCGGGAGGAATGAGCAGTTCTTC. Translating gives CASSLVRTSGRNEQFF. Based on the CDR3 plus reference TRBV5-1 and TRBJ2-1, the full variable domain is KAGVTQTPRYLIKTRGQQVTLSCSPISGHRSVSWYQQTPGQGLQFLFEYFSETQRNKGNFPGRFSGRQFSNSRSEMNVSTLELGDSALYLCASSLVRTSGRNEQFFGPGTRLTVL.

This clonotype was detected a few times. This may be a read error, as it is one base from a much larger clone. The V call is TRBV6-2 or TRBV6-3, the J call TRBJ2-7; D unresolved. Trimming took off 7 bases at V and 0 bases at J, with 4 bases between the two ends. Germline V gene data show CDR1 as MNHEY and CDR2 as SVGEGT. The CDR3 has 11 residues. The CDR3 DNA reads TGTGCCAGCACCGCCTCCTACGAGCAGTACTTC. Translation gives CASTASYEQYF.

This clonotype was seen a few times. The rearrangement links TRBV20-1 to TRBJ2-1; 13 bases align to TRBD2. Looked up from germline, CDR1 is DFQATT and CDR2 is SNEGSKA (reference sequence). The CDR3 has 19 amino acids. With 2 bases clipped from V and 3 bases from J, the junction kept 13 bases outside the gene matches. This CDR3 is CSARPTPGLAGSIYNEQFF. DNA of the CDR3: TGCAGTGCTAGACCAACTCCGGGACTAGCGGGATCAATCTACAATGAGCAGTTCTTC.

This clonotype occurred a few times. The CDR3 loop reads CATQTGVGTEAFF. The CDR3 DNA reads as TGTGCCACCCAAACAGGGGTTGGTACTGAAGCTTTCTTT. The rearrangement uses TRBV24-1 and TRBJ1-1; 7 bases fit TRBD1. CDR1 KGHDR and CDR2 SFDVKD come from the germline V gene. There are 13 residues in the CDR3. V was clipped by 9 bases and J by 5 bases; unmatched bases: 8.

This chain uses TRBV12-3 or TRBV12-4 with TRBJ1-5; 7 bases line up with TRBD1. The CDR3 is made up of 15 amino acids. V was pared by 4 bases and J by 4 bases, with 7 bases of the junction left unmatched. DNA of the CDR3: TGTGCCAGCAGTTCGGGACAGTATTTTAATCAGCCCCAGCATTTT. Translating it yields CASSSGQYFNQPQHF.

The chain has TRBV5-8 and TRBJ1-2, with D unresolved. V shed 4 bases and J shed 4 bases, with 17 bases lying between them. This CDR3 has 15 residues. Germline values: CDR1 SGHTS, CDR2 YDEGEE. Here the CDR3 reads CASSTTLERLYGYTF. In DNA form, the CDR3 reads TGTGCCAGCAGCACAACCTTGGAGCGTCTCTATGGCTACACCTTC.

The chain combines TRBV3-1 with TRBJ2-5; D is possibly TRBD1 (6 bases). Trimming cost V 6 bases and J 1 base, with 12 bases left between them. This CDR3 region has 14 residues. The V gene's germline CDR1 is LGHDT and CDR2 YNNKEL (reference sequence). As DNA, the CDR3 is TGTGCCAGCAGTCCGGTGGACAGCCAAGAGACCCAGTACTTC. It translates to CASSPVDSQETQYF.

The genes are TRBV11-1 and TRBJ2-2; possible D gene TRBD1, 5 bases. Germline V gives CDR1 SGHAT, CDR2 FQDESV (reference sequence). The germline V and J ends were trimmed by 3 bases and 7 bases, with 9 bases remaining between them. This CDR3 is 13 amino acids long. Here the CDR3 reads CASSFREGGELFF. The CDR3 region has the DNA TGTGCCAGCAGCTTCAGGGAAGGCGGGGAGCTGTTTTTT.

The rearrangement links TRBV20-1 to TRBJ2-3, with unresolved D. The germline V gene encodes CDR1 DFQATT and CDR2 SNEGSKA (reference sequence). The CDR3 is 14 amino acids. V lost 5 bases to trimming and J lost 2 bases, with 14 bases between them. Here the CDR3 reads CSARRSGLTDTQYF. The CDR3 coding sequence is TGCAGTGCTCGCAGGTCGGGCCTCACAGATACGCAGTATTTT.

This clonotype was recorded at least ten times. The chain combines TRBV28 with TRBJ2-7; possibly TRBD1 or TRBD2 for D (5 bases each). Per the germline V gene, CDR1 is MDHEN and CDR2 is SYDVKM. Trimming cost V 8 bases and J 0 bases, with 26 bases left between them. The CDR3 loop spans 18 amino acids. CDR3 loop: CASGTYVALGRSSYEQYF. As DNA, the CDR3 is TGTGCCAGCGGGACCTACGTCGCGTTAGGTAGAAGCTCCTACGAGCAGTACTTC.

The CDR3 is CASSVGGATRTGNTIYF. In nucleotides, the CDR3 is TGTGCCAGCAGCGTCGGGGGGGCAACTCGCACTGGAAACACCATATATTTT. J is TRBJ1-3 and V is TRBV9; D is perhaps TRBD1 (6 bases). Germline values: CDR1 SGDLS, CDR2 YYNGEE. V lost 2 bases to trimming and J lost 2 bases, with 17 bases between them. This CDR3 contains 17 residues.

J is TRBJ2-7 and V is TRBV28, with 12 bases aligning to TRBD2. V was pared by 3 bases and J by 6 bases, with 3 bases of the junction left unmatched. The CDR3 sequence is 14 residues long. Germline CDR1 reads MDHEN; CDR2 reads SYDVKM. In DNA form, the CDR3 reads TGTGCCAGCAGTTTGACTAGCGGGAGTCGCGAGCAGTACTTC. It translates to CASSLTSGSREQYF.

V and J are TRBV12-3 or TRBV12-4 and TRBJ2-2; D ambiguous. The germline V and J ends were trimmed by 8 bases and 3 bases, with 7 bases remaining between them. The CDR3 covers 12 residues. CDR3 sequence: CASLRDTGELFF. The CDR3 nucleotides read TGTGCCAGCCTCCGAGACACCGGGGAGCTGTTTTTT.

In this sample, this clonotype turned up many times. The V gene is TRBV10-3, the J gene TRBJ2-1, with 12 bases matching TRBD2. After removal of 5 bases from V and 5 bases from J, the junction contained 4 bases not matched to a gene. The CDR3 has 15 amino acids. CDR1 and CDR2 from the germline V gene are ENHRY and SYGVKD. Here the CDR3 DNA reads TGTGCCATCAGTTACGGACTAGCGGGGAACAATGAGCAGTTCTTC. The encoded protein is CAISYGLAGNNEQFF.

V and J are TRBV5-1 and TRBJ2-3; D gene unclear. V lost 4 bases to trimming and J lost 4 bases, with 7 bases between them. Germline CDR1 SGHRS, CDR2 YFSETQ. This CDR3 comprises 12 residues. The DNA of the CDR3 is TGCGCCAGCAGCCCCGATGCAGATACGCAGTATTTT. Encoded protein: CASSPDADTQYF.

This chain connects TRBV20-1 to TRBJ2-7; D is possibly TRBD1 (5 bases). The CDR3 is 12 residues long. V was clipped by 2 bases and J by 3 bases, with 8 bases between them. The germline CDR1 and CDR2 sequences are DFQATT and SNEGSKA (reference sequence). CDR3 in DNA: TGCAGTGCTAGACCTGACAGCTACGAGCAGTACTTC. Its protein is CSARPDSYEQYF.

This clonotype was counted once. The chain has TRBV9 and TRBJ2-2; tentatively, D is TRBD1 or TRBD2 (5 bases each). The CDR3 is made up of 15 amino acids. Germline-derived CDR1 and CDR2 are SGDLS and YYNGEE. Trimming removed 0 bases at V and 5 bases at J, with 11 bases between. CDR3 DNA sequence: TGTGCCAGCAGCGTAGGGGACGTGGGAACCGGGGAGCTGTTTTTT. Its translation is CASSVGDVGTGELFF. Filled out from reference TRBV9 and TRBJ2-2, the complete variable domain reads DSGVTQTPKHLITATGQRVTLRCSPRSGDLSVYWYQQSLDQGLQFLIQYYNGEERAKGNILERFSAQQFPDLHSELNLSSLELGDSALYFCASSVGDVGTGELFFGEGSRLTVL.